This T cell receptor (beta chain) was captured by sequencing in a study of T cell repertoires in cytomegalovirus infection. Whole-study findings and limits: Ex vivo, HLA-C-restricted CMV-specific TCR beta clonotypes prevailed over the rest of the response.

From the reads, TCRdb called clonotypes with MiXCR, one entry per CDR3 protein. The data contain approximately 990,000 distinct CDR3 sequences, around 31% of them singletons. Germline V gene data show CDR1 as ENHRY and CDR2 as SYGVKD. The CDR3 extends over 13 amino acids. V was clipped by 6 bases and J by 1 base; unmatched bases: 2. Remarks on this clonotype: The target antigen is unknown.

J is TRBJ1-1 and V is TRBV10-3, with 7 bases identical to TRBD1. The receptor's source is a human donor in good health (CMV status not recorded). Some clones in this sample may be carry-over from other donors' samples. The material was cultured CD8+ T cells from PBMCs, obtained from culture after CMV antigen stimulation. The CDR3 sequence is CAISDRENTEAFF. The CDR3 nucleotides are TGTGCCATCAGCGACAGGGAGAACACTGAAGCTTTCTTT.